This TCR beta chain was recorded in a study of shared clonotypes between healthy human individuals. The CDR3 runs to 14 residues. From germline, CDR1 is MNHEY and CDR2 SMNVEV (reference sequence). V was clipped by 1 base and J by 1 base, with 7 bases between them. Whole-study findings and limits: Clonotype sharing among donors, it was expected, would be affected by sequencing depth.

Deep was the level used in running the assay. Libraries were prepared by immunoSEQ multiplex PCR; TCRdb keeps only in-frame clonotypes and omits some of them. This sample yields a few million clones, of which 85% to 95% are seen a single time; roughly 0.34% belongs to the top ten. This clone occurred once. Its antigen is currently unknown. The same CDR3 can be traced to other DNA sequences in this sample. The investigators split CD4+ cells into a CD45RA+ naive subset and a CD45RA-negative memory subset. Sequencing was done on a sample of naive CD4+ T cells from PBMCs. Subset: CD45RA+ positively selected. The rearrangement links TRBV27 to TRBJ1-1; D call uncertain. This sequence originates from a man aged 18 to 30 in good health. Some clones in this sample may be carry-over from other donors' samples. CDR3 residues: CASSLFGQNTEAFF. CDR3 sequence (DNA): TGTGCCAGCAGTTTATTTGGGCAGAACACTGAAGCTTTCTTT.